This entry concerns a single TCR beta chain. Its antigen is currently unknown. RNA in amounts of roughly 0.45 to 1 ug was reverse transcribed with random hexamers. Multiplex immunoSEQ PCR targeted 54 Vbeta and 13 Jbeta TCR beta segments. TCRdb independently ran MiXCR on the immunoSEQ multiplex PCR reads; one entry per CDR3 protein. The table has approximately 150,000 distinct CDR3 sequences, roughly 95% seen once. The authors sequenced TCR beta from blood CD8+ and CD4+ T cells. This sample is part of a study of CD8 T cells in Susac syndrome. Study conclusions and caveats: The study admitted that it had a relatively small number of individuals in its TCR sequencing and HLA analysis.

The receptor was derived from a human donor with multiple sclerosis. The sequenced material came from CD4+ T cells from PBMCs.

DNA of the CDR3: TGTGCCAGCAGCCCGTTCACGAGCTCCTACAATGAGCAGTTCTTC. Translated: CASSPFTSSYNEQFF. The V gene is TRBV3-1, the J gene TRBJ2-1, with D uncertain. Trimming pared 4 bases from V and 0 bases from J, leaving 10 bases between. Germline lookup yields CDR1 LGHDT and CDR2 YNNKEL (reference sequence). This CDR3 has 15 residues.